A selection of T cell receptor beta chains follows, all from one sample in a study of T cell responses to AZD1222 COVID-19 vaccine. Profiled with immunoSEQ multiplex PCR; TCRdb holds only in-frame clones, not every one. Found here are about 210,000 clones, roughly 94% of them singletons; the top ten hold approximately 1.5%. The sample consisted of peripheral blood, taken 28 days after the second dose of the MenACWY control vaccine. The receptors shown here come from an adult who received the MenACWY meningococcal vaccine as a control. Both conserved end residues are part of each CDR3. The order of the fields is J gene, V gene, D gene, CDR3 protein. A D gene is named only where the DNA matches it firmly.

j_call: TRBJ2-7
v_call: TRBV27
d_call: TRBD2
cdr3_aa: CASSQRTSGSSYEQYF

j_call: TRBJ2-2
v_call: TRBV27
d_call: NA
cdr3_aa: CASSLSANTGELFF

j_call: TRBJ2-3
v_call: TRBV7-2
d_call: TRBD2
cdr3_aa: CASSQRLAGVADTQYF

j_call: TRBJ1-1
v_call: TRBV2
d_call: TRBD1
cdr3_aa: CASPPPQGANTEAFF

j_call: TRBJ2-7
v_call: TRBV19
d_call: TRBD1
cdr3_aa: CASSIDHRGYSYEQYF

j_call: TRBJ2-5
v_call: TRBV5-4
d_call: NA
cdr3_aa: CASSSRLIHRGGETQYF

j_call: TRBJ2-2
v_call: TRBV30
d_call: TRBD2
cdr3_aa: CAGEGISNTGELFF

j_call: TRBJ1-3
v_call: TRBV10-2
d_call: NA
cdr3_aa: CASRSPRFRNTIYF

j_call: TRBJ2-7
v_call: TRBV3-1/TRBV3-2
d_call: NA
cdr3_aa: CASSQDTDPAYEQYF

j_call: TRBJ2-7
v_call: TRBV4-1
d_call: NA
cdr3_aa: CASSQMTGWYEQYF

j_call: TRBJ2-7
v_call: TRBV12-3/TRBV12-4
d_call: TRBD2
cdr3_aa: CASGWEGEQYF

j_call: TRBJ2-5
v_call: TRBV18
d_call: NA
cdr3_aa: CASSPAQGGWSQYF

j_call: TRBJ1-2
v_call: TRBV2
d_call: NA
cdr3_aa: CASSEEEGSYGYTF

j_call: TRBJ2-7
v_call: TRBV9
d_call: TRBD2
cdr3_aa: CASSPIWTSATYEQYF

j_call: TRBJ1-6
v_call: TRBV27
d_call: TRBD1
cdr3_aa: CASGLDRGNSPLHF

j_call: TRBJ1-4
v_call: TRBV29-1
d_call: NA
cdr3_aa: CSGLQATNEKLFF

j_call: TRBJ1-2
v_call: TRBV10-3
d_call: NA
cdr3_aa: CAISESGIVEDGYTF

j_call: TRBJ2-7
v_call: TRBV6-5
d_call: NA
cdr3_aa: CASSYSTDSPHEQYF

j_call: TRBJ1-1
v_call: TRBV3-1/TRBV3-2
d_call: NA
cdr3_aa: CASSPWGGSTEAFF

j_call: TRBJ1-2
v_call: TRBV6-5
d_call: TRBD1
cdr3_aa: CASSSTGGVRSYTF

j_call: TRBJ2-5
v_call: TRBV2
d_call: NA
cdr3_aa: CASSDVRVEETQYF

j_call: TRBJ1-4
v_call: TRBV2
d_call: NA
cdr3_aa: CASSDDPSGNEKLFF

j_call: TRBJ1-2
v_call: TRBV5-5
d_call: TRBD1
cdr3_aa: CASSLVGQGGYGYTF

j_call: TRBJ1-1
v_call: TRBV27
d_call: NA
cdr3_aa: CASSLIRNTEAFF

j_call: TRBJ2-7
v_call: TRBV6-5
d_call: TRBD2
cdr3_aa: CASAKGGTYEQYF

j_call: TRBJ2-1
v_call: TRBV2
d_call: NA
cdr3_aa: CASSFGRIPYNEQFF

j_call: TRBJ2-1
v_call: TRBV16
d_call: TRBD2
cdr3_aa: CASSQWTSGRASLNNEQFF

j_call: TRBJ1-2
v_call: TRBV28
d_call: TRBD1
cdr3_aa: CASSSGQGFGYTF

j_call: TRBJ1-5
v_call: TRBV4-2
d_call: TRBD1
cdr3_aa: CASSQETGGLQPQHF

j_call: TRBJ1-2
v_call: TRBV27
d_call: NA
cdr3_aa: CASSYDGDYGYTF

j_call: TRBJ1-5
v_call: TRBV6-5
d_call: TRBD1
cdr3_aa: CASYDRGPQPQHF

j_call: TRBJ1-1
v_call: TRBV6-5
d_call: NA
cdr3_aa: CASSYGTEAFF

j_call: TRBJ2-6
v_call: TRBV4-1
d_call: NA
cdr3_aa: CASSLTRSGANVLTF

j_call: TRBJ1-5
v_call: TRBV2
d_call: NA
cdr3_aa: CASSELGPDQPQHF

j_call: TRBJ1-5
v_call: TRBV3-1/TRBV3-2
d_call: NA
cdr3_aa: CASSQSGNQPQHF

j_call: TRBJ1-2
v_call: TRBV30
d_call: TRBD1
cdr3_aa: CAGTGNYGYTF

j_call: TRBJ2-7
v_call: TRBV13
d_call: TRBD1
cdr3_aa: CASSHRDRGYEQYF

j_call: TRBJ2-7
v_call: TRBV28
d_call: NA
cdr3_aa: CASSFYGRQYF

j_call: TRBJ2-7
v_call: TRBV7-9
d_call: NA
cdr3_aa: CASSLETSSYEQYF

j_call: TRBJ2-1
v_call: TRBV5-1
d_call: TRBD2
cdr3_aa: CASSPAVAGGYNEQFF

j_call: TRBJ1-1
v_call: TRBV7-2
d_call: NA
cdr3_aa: CASTLGNTEAFF